The sequence of this T cell receptor beta chain was determined in a study of beta chain features in type 1 diabetes (dated by TCRdb to the late 2010s). Background on the whole study: No differences in mean age, gender distribution, total cell number or subset yield were found between patients and healthy donors. A total of roughly 99 million sorted cells were examined across all samples, and the number of cells per subset was strongly correlated with RNA yield. In the study, TCRB repertoires of sorted circulating CD4+ T cell subsets from recently diagnosed type 1 diabetes patients were compared with those of matched healthy donors. Naive and central memory subsets were obtained from all 30 or so donors, but regulatory and stem cell-like memory subsets were isolated from only 8 patients and 8 healthy donors. Study-wide conclusions, independent of this receptor: Fewer insertions and more nucleotide deletions at VDJ recombination sites were observed in patients with type 1 diabetes, implying thymic rearrangement abnormalities. Shorter templates might have been favored by PCR, but patient and control samples were amplified and corrected together, so both groups would have been affected equally by any skew. The naive, central memory and regulatory TCRB repertoires appeared to resemble one another more closely among patients than among healthy donors. A moderate but significant shortening of TCRB CDR3 length was observed in type 1 diabetes patients in all four CD4+ subsets. HLA sub-analyses involved small numbers of individuals, so any influence of HLA type on TCRB rearrangement remained unresolved. Because cDNA rather than genomic DNA was sequenced, highly expressing activated cells could have been over-represented, although no difference in activation and CD3 levels was found between groups.

This clone is characterized as medium-sized (0.01 to 0.1%). It lacks a known antigen. The record has no base qualities; no much larger clone is one base away. CDR1 and CDR2 are drawn from the germline V gene: KGHSH, LQKENI. From its cysteine to its phenylalanine, the CDR3 spans 13 amino acids. The DNA shown is the 39-base CDR3, in frame from base 1. Deletion took 4 bases off V and 4 bases off J, with a span of 10 bases between the germline ends. Each donor gave one peripheral blood draw, averaging about 100 mL, which was collected into heparinised tubes. Naive, central memory, regulatory and stem cell-like memory CD4+ T cells were sorted on a BD FACSAria II using a panel including CD45RO, CCR7, CD25, CD127, CD95 and CD27. Purity was above 95% for every sorted population. PBMCs were separated immediately by Lymphoprep density gradient centrifugation and were stained directly, without being cultured. Samples were stained and sorted in pairs, with one healthy donor and one patient per experiment, so that batch effects were minimized.

All of the isolated RNA was reverse transcribed with the High Capacity cDNA Reverse Transcription Kit, so expressed TCRB transcripts were sequenced. Deep immunoSEQ sequencing was performed on naive, central memory and regulatory T cell samples, with an average of around 3.5 million total reads per sample. Sorted cells were lysed in RLT buffer and RNA was extracted with DNase-treated RNeasy Micro or Mini kits, depending on cell number. To prevent cross-contamination, each cell subset was processed individually, whereas patient and healthy donor samples were processed jointly. The immunoSEQ multiplex PCR was used to amplify TCRB sequences from cDNA, yielding 87-bp fragments that span the CDR3 region. Sequencing of the amplicons was performed on the Illumina HiSeq platform. On the study's bioinformatics: Synthetic template baselines were used to correct PCR bias computationally, reads within Hamming distance 2 were collapsed together, and singletons that could not be merged were discarded. Reads were aligned to IMGT to assign V, D and J genes, CDR3 length, and insertions or deletions at six rearrangement sites. Clonotype counts were normalized to sorted cell number within each subset before computing true diversity and Gini coefficients with the tcR R package. The overlap coefficient, calculated on TCRB nucleotide sequences, was used to measure repertoire sharing. TCRdb obtained this table from immuneACCESS and retained in-frame rearrangements with V and J assigned. These tables miss some clones; where compared with another copy, unresolved V genes account for less than half of the shortfall, and the remainder is unexplained. From that table come the V and J calls and clone size; the DNA was used to work out D and trimming. The sample profile shows about 150,000 clones; around 8% of them were found once. Less than 0.85% of the sample goes to the ten largest clones.

The clonotype originates from a man aged 18-30 years in good health. The rearrangement combines TRBV18 with TRBJ2-5, and TRBD1 may be the D gene, going by 6 matching bases. The material sequenced was central memory CD4+ T cells from blood. The DNA sequence reads TGTGCCAGCTCACGCTCCAGGGGAGAGACCCAGTACTTC. Its coded protein is CASSRSRGETQYF.